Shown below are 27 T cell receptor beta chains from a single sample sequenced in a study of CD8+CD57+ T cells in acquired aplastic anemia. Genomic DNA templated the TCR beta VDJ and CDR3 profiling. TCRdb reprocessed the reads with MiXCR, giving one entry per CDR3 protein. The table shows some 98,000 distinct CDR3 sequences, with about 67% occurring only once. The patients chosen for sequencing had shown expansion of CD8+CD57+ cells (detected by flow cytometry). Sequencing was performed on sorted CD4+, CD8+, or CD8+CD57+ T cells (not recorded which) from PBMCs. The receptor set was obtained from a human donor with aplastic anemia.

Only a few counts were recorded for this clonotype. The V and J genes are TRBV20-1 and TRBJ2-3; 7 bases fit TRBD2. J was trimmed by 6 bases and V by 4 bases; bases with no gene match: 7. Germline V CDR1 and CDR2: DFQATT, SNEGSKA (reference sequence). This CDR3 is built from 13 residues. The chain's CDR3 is CSATGLVLDTQYF. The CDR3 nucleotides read TGCAGTGCTACCGGACTAGTCTTGGATACGCAGTATTTT.

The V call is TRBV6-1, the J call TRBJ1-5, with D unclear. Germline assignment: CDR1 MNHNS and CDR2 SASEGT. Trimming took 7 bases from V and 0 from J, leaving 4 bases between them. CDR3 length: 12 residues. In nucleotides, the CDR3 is TGTGCCAGCAAGTATAGCAATCAGCCCCAGCATTTT. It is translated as CASKYSNQPQHF.

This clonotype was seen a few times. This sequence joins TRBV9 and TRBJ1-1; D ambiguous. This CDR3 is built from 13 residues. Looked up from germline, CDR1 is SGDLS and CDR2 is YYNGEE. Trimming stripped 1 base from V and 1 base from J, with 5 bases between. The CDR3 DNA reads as TGTGCCAGCAGCGTACATCAGAACACTGAAGCTTTCTTT. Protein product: CASSVHQNTEAFF.

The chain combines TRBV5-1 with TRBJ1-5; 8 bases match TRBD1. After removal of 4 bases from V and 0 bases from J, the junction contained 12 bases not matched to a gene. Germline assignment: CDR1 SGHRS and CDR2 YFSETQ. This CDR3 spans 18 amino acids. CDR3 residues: CASSVRAGGPYSNQPQHF. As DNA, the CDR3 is TGCGCCAGCAGCGTAAGGGCAGGGGGCCCCTATAGCAATCAGCCCCAGCATTTT.

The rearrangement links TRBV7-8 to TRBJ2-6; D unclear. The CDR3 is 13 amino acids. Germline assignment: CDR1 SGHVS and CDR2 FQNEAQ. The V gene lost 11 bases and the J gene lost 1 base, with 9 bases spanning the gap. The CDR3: CAPRTSGANVLTF. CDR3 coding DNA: TGTGCCCCCCGTACTTCTGGGGCCAACGTCCTGACTTTC.

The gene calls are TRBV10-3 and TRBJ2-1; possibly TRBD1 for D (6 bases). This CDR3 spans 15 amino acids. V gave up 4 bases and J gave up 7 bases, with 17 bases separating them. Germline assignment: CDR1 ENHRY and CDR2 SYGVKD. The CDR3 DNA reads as TGTGCCATCAGTGCCGGCACAGGGAAAGGTAATGAGCAGTTCTTC. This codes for CAISAGTGKGNEQFF.

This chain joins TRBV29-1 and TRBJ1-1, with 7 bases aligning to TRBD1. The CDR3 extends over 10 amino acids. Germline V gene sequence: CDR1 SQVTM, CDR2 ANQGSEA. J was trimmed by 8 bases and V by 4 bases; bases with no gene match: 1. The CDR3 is CSVATGEAFF. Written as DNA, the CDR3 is TGCAGCGTTGCGACAGGGGAAGCTTTCTTT.

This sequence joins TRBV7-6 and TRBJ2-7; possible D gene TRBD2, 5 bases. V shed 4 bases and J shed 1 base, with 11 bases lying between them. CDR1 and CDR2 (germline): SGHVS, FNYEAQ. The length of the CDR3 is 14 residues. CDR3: CASSSLRGSYEQYF. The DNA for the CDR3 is TGTGCCAGCAGCTCCCTCCGGGGATCCTACGAGCAGTACTTC.

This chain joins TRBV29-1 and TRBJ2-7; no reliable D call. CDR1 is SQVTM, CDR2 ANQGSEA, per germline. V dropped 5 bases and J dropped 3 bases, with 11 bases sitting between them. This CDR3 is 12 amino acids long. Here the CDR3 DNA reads TGCAGCGTTATTCGGGCAGGCTACGAGCAGTACTTC. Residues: CSVIRAGYEQYF.

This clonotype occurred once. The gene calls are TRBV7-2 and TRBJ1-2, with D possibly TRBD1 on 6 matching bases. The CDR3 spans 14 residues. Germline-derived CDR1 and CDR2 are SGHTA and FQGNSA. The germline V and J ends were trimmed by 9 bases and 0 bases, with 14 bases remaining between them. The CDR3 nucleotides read TGTGCCAGTCCGCGGGGGGGCTCTAACTATGGCTACACCTTC. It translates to CASPRGGSNYGYTF. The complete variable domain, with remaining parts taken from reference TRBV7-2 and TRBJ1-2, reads GAGVSQSPSNKVTEKGKDVELRCDPISGHTALYWYRQSLGQGLEFLIYFQGNSAPDKSGLPSDRFSAERTGGSVSTLTIQRTQQEDSAVYLCASPRGGSNYGYTFGSGTRLTVV.

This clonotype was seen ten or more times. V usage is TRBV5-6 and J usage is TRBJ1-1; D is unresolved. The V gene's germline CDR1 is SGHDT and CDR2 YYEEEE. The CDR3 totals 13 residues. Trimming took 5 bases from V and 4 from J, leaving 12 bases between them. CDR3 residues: CASSLWGSTEAFF. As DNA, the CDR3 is TGTGCCAGCAGTCTATGGGGTTCCACTGAAGCTTTCTTT.

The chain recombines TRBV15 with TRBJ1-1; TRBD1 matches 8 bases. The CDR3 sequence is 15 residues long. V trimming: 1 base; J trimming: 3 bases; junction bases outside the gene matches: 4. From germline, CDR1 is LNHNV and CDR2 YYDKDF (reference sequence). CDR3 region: CATSRGVQGDTEAFF. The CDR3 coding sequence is TGTGCCACCAGCAGAGGCGTACAGGGGGACACTGAAGCTTTCTTT.

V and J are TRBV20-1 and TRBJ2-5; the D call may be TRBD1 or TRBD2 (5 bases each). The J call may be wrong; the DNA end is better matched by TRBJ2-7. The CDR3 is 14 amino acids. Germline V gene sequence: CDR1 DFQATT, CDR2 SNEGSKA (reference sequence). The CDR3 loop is CSARGGMGTDEQYF. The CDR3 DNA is TGCAGTGCTAGAGGTGGGATGGGGACCGACGAGCAGTACTTC.

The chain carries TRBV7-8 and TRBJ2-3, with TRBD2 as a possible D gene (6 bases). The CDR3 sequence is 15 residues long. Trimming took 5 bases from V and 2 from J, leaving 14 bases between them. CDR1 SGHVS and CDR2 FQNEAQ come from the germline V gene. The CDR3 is CASSPFGGFTDTQYF. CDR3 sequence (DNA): TGTGCCAGCAGCCCGTTTGGGGGGTTCACAGATACGCAGTATTTT.

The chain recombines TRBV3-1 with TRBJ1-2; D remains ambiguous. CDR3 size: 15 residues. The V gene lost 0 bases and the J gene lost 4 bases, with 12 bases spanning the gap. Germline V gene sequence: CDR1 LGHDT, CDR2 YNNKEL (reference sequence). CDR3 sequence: CASSQEGTGVYGYTF. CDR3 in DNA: TGTGCCAGCAGCCAAGAGGGAACGGGTGTCTATGGCTACACCTTC.

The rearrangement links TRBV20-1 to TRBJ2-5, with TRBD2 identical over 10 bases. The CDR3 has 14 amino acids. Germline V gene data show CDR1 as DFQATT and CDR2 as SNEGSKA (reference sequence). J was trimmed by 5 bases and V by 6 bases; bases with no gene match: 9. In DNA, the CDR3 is TGCAGTGCCAGAACTAGCGGGAAAGGGGAGACCCAGTACTTC. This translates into CSARTSGKGETQYF.

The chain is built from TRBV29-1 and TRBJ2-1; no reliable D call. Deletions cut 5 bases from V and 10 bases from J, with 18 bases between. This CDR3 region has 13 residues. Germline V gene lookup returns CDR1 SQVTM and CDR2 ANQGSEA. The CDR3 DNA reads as TGCAGCGTTCACATGGGCCGAAGGCGCGAGCAGTTCTTC. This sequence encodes CSVHMGRRREQFF.

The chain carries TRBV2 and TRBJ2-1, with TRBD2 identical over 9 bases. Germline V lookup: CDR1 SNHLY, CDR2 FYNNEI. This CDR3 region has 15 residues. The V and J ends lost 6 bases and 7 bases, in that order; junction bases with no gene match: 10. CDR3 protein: CASRFRGGEQNEQFF. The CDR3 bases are TGTGCCAGCAGGTTTCGCGGGGGGGAGCAAAATGAGCAGTTCTTC.

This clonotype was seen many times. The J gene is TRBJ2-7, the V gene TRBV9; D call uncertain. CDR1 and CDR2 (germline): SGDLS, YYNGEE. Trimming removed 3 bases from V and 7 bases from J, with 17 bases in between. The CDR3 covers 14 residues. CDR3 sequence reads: CASSGQSQGREQYF. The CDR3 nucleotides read TGTGCCAGCAGCGGGCAGTCACAAGGACGGGAGCAGTACTTC.

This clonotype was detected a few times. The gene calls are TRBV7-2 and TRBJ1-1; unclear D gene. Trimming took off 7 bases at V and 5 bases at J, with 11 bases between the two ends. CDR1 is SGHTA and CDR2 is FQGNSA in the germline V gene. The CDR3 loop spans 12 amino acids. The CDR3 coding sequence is TGTGCCAGCATCACCCGCGGAACTGAAGCTTTCTTT. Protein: CASITRGTEAFF.

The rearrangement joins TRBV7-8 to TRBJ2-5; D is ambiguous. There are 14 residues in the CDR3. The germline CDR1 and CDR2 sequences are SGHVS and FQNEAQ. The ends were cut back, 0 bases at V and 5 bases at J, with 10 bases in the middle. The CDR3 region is CASSLAPGDETQYF. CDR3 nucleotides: TGTGCCAGCAGCTTAGCGCCTGGGGATGAGACCCAGTACTTC.

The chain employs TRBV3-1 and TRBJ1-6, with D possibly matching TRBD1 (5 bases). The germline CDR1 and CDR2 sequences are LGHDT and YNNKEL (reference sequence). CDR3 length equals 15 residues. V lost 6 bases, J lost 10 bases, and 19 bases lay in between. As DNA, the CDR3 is TGTGCCAGCAGTTCCCCGGGACCGACAAAATCACCCCTCCACTTT. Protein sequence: CASSSPGPTKSPLHF. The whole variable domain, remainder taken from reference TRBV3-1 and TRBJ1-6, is DTAVSQTPKYLVTQMGNDKSIKCEQNLGHDTMYWYKQDSKKFLKIMFSYNNKELIINETVPNRFSPKSPDKAHLNLHINSLELGDSAVYFCASSSPGPTKSPLHFGNGTRLTVT.

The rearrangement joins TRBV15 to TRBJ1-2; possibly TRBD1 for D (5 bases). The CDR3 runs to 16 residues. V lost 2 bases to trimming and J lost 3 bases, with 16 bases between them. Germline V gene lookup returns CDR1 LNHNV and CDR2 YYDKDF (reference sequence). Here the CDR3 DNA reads TGTGCCACCAGCAGACCTCGCCAAGACAGTTACTATGGCTACACCTTC. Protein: CATSRPRQDSYYGYTF.

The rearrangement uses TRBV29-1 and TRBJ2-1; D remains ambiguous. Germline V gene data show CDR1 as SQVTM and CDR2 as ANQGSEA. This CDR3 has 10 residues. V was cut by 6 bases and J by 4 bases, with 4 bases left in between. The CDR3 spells CSVGYNEQFF. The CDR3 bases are TGCAGCGTGGGGTACAATGAGCAGTTCTTC.

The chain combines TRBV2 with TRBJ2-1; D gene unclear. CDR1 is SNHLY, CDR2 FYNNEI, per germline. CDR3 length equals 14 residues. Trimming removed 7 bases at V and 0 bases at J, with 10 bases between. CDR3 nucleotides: TGTGCCAGCAAATTACACAACTCCTACAATGAGCAGTTCTTC. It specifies CASKLHNSYNEQFF.

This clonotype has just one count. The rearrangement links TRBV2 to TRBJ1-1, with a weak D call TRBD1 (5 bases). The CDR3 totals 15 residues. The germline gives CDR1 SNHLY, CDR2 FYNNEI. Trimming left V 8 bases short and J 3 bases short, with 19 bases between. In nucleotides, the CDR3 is TGTGCCAGCTTTCCAATGGGGGGTAGTTACACTGAAGCTTTCTTT. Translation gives CASFPMGGSYTEAFF.

CDR3 sequence (DNA): TGTGCCACCAGTGCCTCGAGCGGTGCGGGGGCCGGATCTAGCACAGATACGCAGTATTTT. It yields the protein CATSASSGAGAGSSTDTQYF. The chain uses TRBV24-1 and TRBJ2-3; D is possibly TRBD2 (7 bases). The CDR3 consists of 20 residues. Looked up from germline, CDR1 is KGHDR and CDR2 is SFDVKD. V gave up 5 bases and J gave up 0 bases, with 26 bases separating them.